A single sample gave rise to the 29 T cell receptor beta chains below, sequenced in a study of early T cells in non-severe SARS-CoV-2 infection. TCRdb analysed the 5' RACE reads with MiXCR anew, one entry per CDR3 protein. The sample consists of 70,000 to 85,000 distinct CDR3 sequences, 12% of them appearing once. Sequenced material: whole blood. Receptor source: an adult who was a healthcare worker with PCR-confirmed SARS-CoV-2 infection or an uninfected control (not recorded which).

The rearrangement joins TRBV2 to TRBJ2-6; D gene unclear. The CDR3 is 14 residues long. CDR1 and CDR2 (germline): SNHLY, FYNNEI. Trimming stripped 10 bases from V and 0 bases from J, with 10 bases between. CDR3 region: CATRAPSGANVLTF. The CDR3 nucleotides read TGTGCCACCCGGGCTCCCTCTGGGGCCAACGTCCTGACTTTC.

This clonotype was found many times. The chain links TRBV4-1 to TRBJ2-1; 10 nucleotides align to TRBD1. The V segment lost 0 bases and the J segment 2 bases; nucleotides outside the gene matches: 7. The CDR3 consists of 18 residues. The germline gives CDR1 MGHRA, CDR2 YSYEKL. The CDR3 loop is CASSQEFRGQGTYNEQFF. In nucleotides, the CDR3 is TGCGCCAGCAGCCAAGAATTTAGGGGACAGGGGACCTACAATGAGCAGTTCTTC.

The CDR3 sequence is CAIRESTNEKLFF. The CDR3 nucleotides are TGTGCCATCCGGGAGTCAACTAATGAAAAACTGTTTTTT. V is TRBV28 and J is TRBJ1-4; D unclear. The CDR3 loop spans 13 amino acids. The germline CDR1 and CDR2 sequences are MDHEN and SYDVKM. Trimming left V 10 bases short and J 0 bases short, with 9 bases between.

This clonotype has at least ten counts. The V call is TRBV28, the J call TRBJ2-7, with TRBD1 matching 7 bases. The CDR3 is made up of 16 amino acids. V was clipped by 3 bases and J by 0 bases; unmatched bases: 8. CDR1 is MDHEN and CDR2 is SYDVKM in the germline V gene. The CDR3 DNA follows: TGTGCCAGCAGTTTCCCAATCCGGGACAGCTCCTACGAGCAGTACTTC. Amino acids: CASSFPIRDSSYEQYF.

This clonotype has only a few counts. The chain combines TRBV29-1 with TRBJ1-2; 7 bases fit TRBD1. Germline trimming cut 2 bases from V and 7 bases from J; bases unmatched to any gene: 10. The CDR3 consists of 14 residues. Germline lookup yields CDR1 SQVTM and CDR2 ANQGSEA. The CDR3 nucleotides read TGCAGCGTTGAAAAGGGACAGAGATCCTTTGGCTACACCTTC. Translation gives CSVEKGQRSFGYTF.

V usage is TRBV14 and J usage is TRBJ2-1; D is unclear. Germline CDR1 and CDR2: SGHDN and FVKESK. Trimming took 1 base from V and 6 from J, leaving 7 bases between them. This CDR3 is 13 amino acids long. The CDR3 sequence is CASSQVNRNEQFF. The CDR3 nucleotides are TGTGCCAGCAGCCAAGTAAACCGCAATGAGCAGTTCTTC.

This clonotype was seen only a few times. CDR3 in DNA: TGTGCCAGCAGTTTTCCCCCCTACGAGCAGTACTTC. It yields the protein CASSFPPYEQYF. The chain couples TRBV28 to TRBJ2-7; D is ambiguous. V lost 3 bases to trimming and J lost 2 bases, with 5 bases between them. Germline values: CDR1 MDHEN, CDR2 SYDVKM. CDR3 length equals 12 residues.

This clonotype was seen many times. This chain's CDR3 is CASSLGRGSQETQYF. CDR3 DNA: TGTGCCAGCAGCTTAGGCCGGGGTTCCCAAGAGACCCAGTACTTC. J is TRBJ2-5 and V is TRBV13; tentatively, D is TRBD2 (5 bases). Germline lookup yields CDR1 PRHDT and CDR2 FYEKMQ (reference sequence). Trimming left V 0 bases short and J 1 base short, with 9 bases between. The CDR3 loop spans 15 amino acids.

V is TRBV5-1 and J is TRBJ2-2; 9 positions match TRBD2. The CDR3 runs 20 residues. CDR1 is SGHRS and CDR2 is YFSETQ in the germline V gene. V trimming: 1 base; J trimming: 1 base; junction bases outside the gene matches: 14. CDR3 nucleotide sequence: TGCGCCAGCAGCTTGAGGAGCGGGAGGCCGGGGTCCCTGAACACCGGGGAGCTGTTTTTT. Protein product: CASSLRSGRPGSLNTGELFF.

To note about this clonotype: This may be a read error, as it is one base from a much larger clone. The chain joins TRBV7-2 to TRBJ2-5, with a tentative D call TRBD2 (6 bases). In germline, CDR1 is SGHTA, CDR2 FQGNSA. There are 14 residues in the CDR3. CDR3 protein: CAGSGSWAGETQYF. The CDR3 region has the DNA TGTGCCGGCAGCGGGTCCTGGGCGGGAGAGACCCAGTACTTC.

The chain uses TRBV5-6 and TRBJ2-1; D gene uncertain. V shed 2 bases and J shed 9 bases, with 6 bases lying between them. In germline, CDR1 is SGHDT, CDR2 YYEEEE. There are 11 residues in the CDR3. The CDR3 here is CASSFMFEQFF. The CDR3 region has the DNA TGTGCCAGCAGCTTCATGTTTGAGCAGTTCTTC.

The chain has TRBV7-7 and TRBJ2-7, with D perhaps matching TRBD2 (5 bases). Germline assignment: CDR1 SSHAT and CDR2 FNYEAQ (reference sequence). Trimming shortened V by 5 bases and J by 4 bases, and 18 bases separated the two germline ends. The CDR3 sequence is 15 residues long. The CDR3: CASSPRGLPRYEQYF. The DNA for the CDR3 is TGTGCCAGCAGCCCCCGAGGACTGCCACGTTACGAGCAGTACTTC.

This sequence joins TRBV19 and TRBJ2-6, with D unresolved. Trimming removed 5 bases at V and 0 bases at J, with 14 bases between. This CDR3 comprises 17 residues. Germline V lookup: CDR1 LNHDA, CDR2 SQIVND (reference sequence). The CDR3 sequence is CASSPQARSSGANVLTF. Here the CDR3 DNA reads TGTGCCAGTAGTCCCCAGGCCCGAAGCTCTGGGGCCAACGTCCTGACTTTC.

This clonotype was seen more than once but under ten times. This CDR3 is CSATDHSGSSYNEQFF. DNA for the CDR3: TGCAGTGCTACCGATCACAGCGGGAGCTCCTACAATGAGCAGTTCTTC. The chain links TRBV20-1 to TRBJ2-1; 8 nucleotides agree with TRBD2. The V gene end was trimmed by 4 bases and the J gene end by 0 bases; junction bases not matched to a gene: 8. The CDR3 has 16 amino acids. The V gene's germline CDR1 is DFQATT and CDR2 SNEGSKA (reference sequence).

This clonotype was recorded many times. The chain is built from TRBV7-3 and TRBJ2-1; 9 bases align to TRBD2. The CDR3 runs to 17 residues. The V gene end was trimmed by 4 bases and the J gene end by 3 bases; junction bases not matched to a gene: 10. Germline loops: CDR1 SGHTA, CDR2 FQGTGA. CDR3 in DNA: TGTGCCAGCAGCTCCCTCCGCGCTAGCGGGATCTACAATGAGCAGTTCTTC. Its translation is CASSSLRASGIYNEQFF.

This clonotype was seen only a few times. The chain couples TRBV19 to TRBJ2-5; 7 nucleotides agree with TRBD1. Trimming at V came to 6 bases and at J to 2 bases, leaving 3 bases not matched to a gene. The CDR3 has 13 residues. Germline V gives CDR1 LNHDA, CDR2 SQIVND (reference sequence). Written as DNA, the CDR3 is TGTGCCAGTAGGGACAGGCCTCAAGAGACCCAGTACTTC. It specifies CASRDRPQETQYF.

This chain links TRBV9 with TRBJ2-1; 10 bases line up with TRBD2. The V gene's germline CDR1 is SGDLS and CDR2 YYNGEE. V gave up 4 bases and J gave up 9 bases; unmatched junction bases: 13. This CDR3 comprises 16 residues. The CDR3 spells CASSPRGLAGEGEQFF. The CDR3 coding sequence is TGTGCCAGCAGCCCCCGGGGCCTAGCGGGAGAGGGTGAGCAGTTCTTC.

In its sample, this clonotype was seen many times. This sequence joins TRBV28 and TRBJ2-7, with TRBD2 identical over 10 bases. The CDR3 has 14 residues. The germline gives CDR1 MDHEN, CDR2 SYDVKM. With V trimmed by 7 bases and J by 3 bases, 6 bases remained unmatched. The CDR3 DNA reads as TGTGCCAGCAACCTAGCGGGAGCGGGCTACGAGCAGTACTTC. It specifies CASNLAGAGYEQYF.

This clonotype was observed many times. The rearrangement joins TRBV15 to TRBJ2-2; TRBD1 might be the D (5 bases). The V and J ends lost 6 bases and 1 base respectively, with 6 bases between them. This CDR3 region has 13 residues. Germline V gene data show CDR1 as LNHNV and CDR2 as YYDKDF (reference sequence). The CDR3 protein is CATRDKNTGELFF. CDR3 sequence (DNA): TGTGCCACCAGGGACAAGAACACCGGGGAGCTGTTTTTT.

This clonotype was detected ten times or more. The V call is TRBV7-8, the J call TRBJ1-1; D unresolved. V lost 3 bases and J 3 bases, leaving 8 bases between the germline ends. CDR1 and CDR2 (germline): SGHVS, FQNEAQ. The CDR3 covers 13 residues. The CDR3 sequence is CASSFTLHTEAFF. CDR3 sequence (DNA): TGTGCCAGCAGCTTCACCCTGCACACTGAAGCTTTCTTT.

V is TRBV29-1 and J is TRBJ2-5, with D hard to call. Germline-derived CDR1 and CDR2 are SQVTM and ANQGSEA. Trimming cost V 4 bases and J 0 bases, with 12 bases left between them. There are 14 residues in the CDR3. The CDR3 DNA is TGCAGCGTTGTAGGAAACTGGGACCAAGAGACCCAGTACTTC. It codes for CSVVGNWDQETQYF.

V gene TRBV20-1 combines with J gene TRBJ1-6; no firm D call. CDR3 length: 16 amino acids. V dropped 0 bases and J dropped 5 bases, with 14 bases sitting between them. Germline V gene lookup returns CDR1 DFQATT and CDR2 SNEGSKA (reference sequence). The CDR3 bases are TGCAGTGCTAGAGATTCAGTTCGGGAGCATAATTCACCCCTCCACTTT. Encoded protein: CSARDSVREHNSPLHF.

This clonotype was detected only a few times. V is TRBV6-2 or TRBV6-3 and J is TRBJ1-4, with TRBD1 identical over 7 bases. Germline V gene lookup returns CDR1 MNHEY and CDR2 SVGEGT. V lost 6 bases, J lost 4 bases, and 8 bases stayed unmatched. The CDR3 is 15 residues long. The CDR3 region has the DNA TGTGCCAGCAGGGACCGGGGACAGTTTAATGAAAAACTGTTTTTT. The encoded protein is CASRDRGQFNEKLFF.

This clonotype showed up just a few times. The V gene is TRBV6-6, the J gene TRBJ1-1; 10 positions agree with TRBD1. CDR3 length equals 15 residues. Germline V gene sequence: CDR1 MNHNY, CDR2 SVGAGI (reference sequence). V was clipped by 2 bases and J by 6 bases; unmatched bases: 6. The CDR3, as DNA: TGTGCCAGCAGTTACGACGGACAGGGGGATCCTGAAGCTTTCTTT. Its protein product is CASSYDGQGDPEAFF.

This chain links TRBV28 with TRBJ1-2; 8 bases match TRBD1. Germline V lookup: CDR1 MDHEN, CDR2 SYDVKM. CDR3 length equals 14 residues. V shed 2 bases, J shed 4 bases, and the junction held 3 bases outside the gene matches. This chain's CDR3 is CASSLRQGTYGYTF. CDR3 DNA: TGTGCCAGCAGTTTAAGACAGGGGACCTATGGCTACACCTTC.

This clonotype was recorded once. A read error is possible here, since a much larger clone lies one base away. The DNA for the CDR3 is TGTGCCAGCAGCCCCCGGTGGAACACTGAAGCTTTCTTT. Translating gives CASSPRWNTEAFF. This chain joins TRBV11-2 and TRBJ1-1; D uncertain. The V gene lost 5 bases and the J gene lost 1 base, with 8 bases spanning the gap. Germline V gene sequence: CDR1 SGHAT, CDR2 FQNNGV. This CDR3 region has 13 residues.

This clonotype was seen at least ten times. The gene calls are TRBV13 and TRBJ2-7, with TRBD2 identical over 8 bases. Trimming at V came to 5 bases and at J to 2 bases, leaving 5 bases not matched to a gene. CDR1 PRHDT and CDR2 FYEKMQ come from the germline V gene (reference sequence). The CDR3 has 14 amino acids. This chain's CDR3 is CASSQTSATYEQYF. In DNA, the CDR3 is TGTGCCAGCAGCCAGACTAGCGCTACCTACGAGCAGTACTTC.

Details on this clonotype: A much larger clone sits a single nucleotide away, making a read error possible. This rearrangement joins TRBV27 to TRBJ2-2; D might be TRBD2 (5 bases). V lost 6 bases, J lost 5 bases, and 16 bases lay in between. This CDR3 region has 15 residues. Germline V lookup: CDR1 MNHEY, CDR2 SMNVEV (reference sequence). CDR3 amino acids: CASSRNPRGTGELFF. The CDR3 nucleotides are TGTGCCAGCAGCCGAAACCCACGGGGTACCGGGGAGCTGTTTTTT.

The rearrangement uses TRBV6-2 or TRBV6-3 and TRBJ1-1; no clear D. This CDR3 has 14 residues. V was pared by 4 bases and J by 0 bases, with 9 bases between. Germline lookup yields CDR1 MNHEY and CDR2 SVGEGT. CDR3 DNA: TGTGCCAGCAGTTCTAATAACTTGAACACTGAAGCTTTCTTT. It specifies CASSSNNLNTEAFF.